A selection of T cell receptor beta chains follows, all from one sample in a study of preoperative IRX-2 immunotherapy in early breast cancer. Profiling relied on immunoSEQ multiplex PCR, and the TCRdb table lists in-frame clones only, not all of them. Seen here are approximately 26,000 clones, about 75% observed once, and the top ten hold approximately 6.6%. This specimen was lymph node tissue, taken after IRX-2 immunotherapy. These receptors all come from a human donor with breast cancer. Each CDR3 is given with its conserved first and last residue. Fields, in order: V gene, D gene, J gene, clone size, CDR3 DNA, CDR3 protein. The D gene is left open where the match is weak. The size entry is marked missing in some rows and otherwise reads once, few, many or a size class.

v_gene: TRBV12-5
d_gene: .
j_gene: TRBJ1-1
abundance: .
CDR3nt: TGTGCCAGCACCGGTAGGGAGACGAGCACTGAAGCTTTCTTT
CDR3aa: CASTGRETSTEAFF

v_gene: TRBV6-8
d_gene: TRBD1
j_gene: TRBJ2-7
abundance: .
CDR3nt: TGTGCCAGCAGTTACCGGTTGCTCTTCCAGGGGGTTCGCTACGAGCAGTACTTC
CDR3aa: CASSYRLLFQGVRYEQYF

v_gene: TRBV6-8
d_gene: .
j_gene: TRBJ2-7
abundance: .
CDR3nt: TGTGCCAGCAGCGATTATCAAGGAAGGAGATACGAGCAGTACTTC
CDR3aa: CASSDYQGRRYEQYF

v_gene: TRBV15
d_gene: TRBD1
j_gene: TRBJ1-2
abundance: .
CDR3nt: TGTGCCACCAGCAGAGATGCGGTGGGACAGGGCTATGGCTACACCTTC
CDR3aa: CATSRDAVGQGYGYTF

v_gene: TRBV6-8
d_gene: .
j_gene: TRBJ2-1
abundance: .
CDR3nt: TGTGCCAGCAGTTACTCGAATAGCATGGATAGCGGTTACAATGAGCAGTTCTTC
CDR3aa: CASSYSNSMDSGYNEQFF

v_gene: TRBV18
d_gene: TRBD1
j_gene: TRBJ1-1
abundance: .
CDR3nt: TGTGCCAGCTCGCCCACCGGGACAGCGAACACTGAAGCTTTCTTT
CDR3aa: CASSPTGTANTEAFF

v_gene: TRBV29-1
d_gene: .
j_gene: TRBJ1-2
abundance: few
CDR3nt: TGCAGCGTTGAGGGAGGAGACACCTATGGCTACACCTTC
CDR3aa: CSVEGGDTYGYTF

v_gene: TRBV6-8
d_gene: TRBD2
j_gene: TRBJ2-1
abundance: .
CDR3nt: TGTGCCATTACTAGGGGACTAGCGGGAGGGCACAACAATGAGCAGTTCTTC
CDR3aa: CAITRGLAGGHNNEQFF

v_gene: TRBV5-1
d_gene: .
j_gene: TRBJ1-3
abundance: .
CDR3nt: TGCGCCAGCAGCTTGGAGCCCTCCTCTGGAAACACCATATATTTT
CDR3aa: CASSLEPSSGNTIYF

v_gene: TRBV10-3
d_gene: .
j_gene: TRBJ2-3
abundance: .
CDR3nt: TGTGCCATCAGTGAGTCGGCCCCGGGAATTCGGGATACGCAGTATTTT
CDR3aa: CAISESAPGIRDTQYF

v_gene: TRBV6-8
d_gene: TRBD2
j_gene: TRBJ2-1
abundance: .
CDR3nt: TGTGCCAGCAGTTACATGTCTAGCGGGAGGGGGAATGAGCAGTTCTTC
CDR3aa: CASSYMSSGRGNEQFF

v_gene: TRBV7-7
d_gene: .
j_gene: TRBJ2-1
abundance: .
CDR3nt: TGTGCCAGCAGCTTGGTTCGTAGACAAAAGAATGAGCAGTTCTTC
CDR3aa: CASSLVRRQKNEQFF

v_gene: TRBV11-3
d_gene: TRBD1
j_gene: TRBJ2-1
abundance: few
CDR3nt: TGTGCCAGCAGCTTAGGGGTGGGACAGCCGTACAATGAGCAGTTCTTC
CDR3aa: CASSLGVGQPYNEQFF

v_gene: TRBV5-1
d_gene: TRBD1
j_gene: TRBJ2-1
abundance: .
CDR3nt: TGCGCCAGCAGAATCGGAGACAGGGGTAATGAGCAGTTCTTC
CDR3aa: CASRIGDRGNEQFF

v_gene: TRBV11-3
d_gene: .
j_gene: TRBJ1-2
abundance: .
CDR3nt: TGTGCCAGCAGCTTGGAGGGCTCTCTCCTCTATGGCTACACCTTC
CDR3aa: CASSLEGSLLYGYTF

v_gene: TRBV28
d_gene: .
j_gene: TRBJ1-1
abundance: .
CDR3nt: TGTGCCAGCCGGGAGCAGATTATGAACACTGAAGCTTTCTTT
CDR3aa: CASREQIMNTEAFF